Following are 24 T cell receptor beta chains from one sample sequenced in a study of CD8+CD57+ T cells in acquired aplastic anemia. CDR3 and TCR beta VDJ profiling relied on a genomic DNA template. Using its own MiXCR run on the reads, TCRdb lists one record per CDR3 protein. The sample consists of 200,000 or so distinct CDR3 sequences, 55% to 65% of them appearing once. The authors sequenced patients whose flow cytometry had shown CD8+CD57+ cell expansion. The sample comprised sorted CD4+, CD8+, or CD8+CD57+ T cells (not recorded which) from PBMCs. All receptors derive from a human donor with aplastic anemia.

The genes are TRBV20-1 and TRBJ2-2; D unresolved. The ends were cut back, 0 bases at V and 4 bases at J, with 6 bases in the middle. Germline V gene lookup returns CDR1 DFQATT and CDR2 SNEGSKA (reference sequence). The CDR3 sequence is 13 residues long. The CDR3, as DNA: TGCAGTGCTAGAGATCGGAGCACCGGGGAGCTGTTTTTT. Residues: CSARDRSTGELFF.

The rearrangement uses TRBV10-2 and TRBJ1-6, with 9 bases lining up with TRBD1. This CDR3 comprises 14 residues. CDR1 WSHSY and CDR2 SAAADI come from the germline V gene. The J segment lost 9 bases and the V segment lost 3 bases, leaving 3 bases of the junction unmatched. The CDR3 loop is CASSDLGQGSPLHF. The CDR3 bases are TGCGCCAGCAGTGATTTGGGACAGGGTTCACCCCTCCACTTT.

V and J are TRBV7-2 and TRBJ2-1, with no clear D. Germline V gives CDR1 SGHTA, CDR2 FQGNSA. This CDR3 has 13 residues. Deletions cut 5 bases from V and 8 bases from J, with 13 bases between. Here the CDR3 reads CASSRTSGDEQFF. DNA for the CDR3: TGTGCCAGCAGCCGCACCTCTGGGGATGAGCAGTTCTTC.

This clonotype was detected once. This chain joins TRBV20-1 and TRBJ2-7; D remains ambiguous. Germline lookup yields CDR1 DFQATT and CDR2 SNEGSKA (reference sequence). Trimming shortened V by 4 bases and J by 7 bases, and 11 bases separated the two germline ends. The CDR3 covers 11 residues. The CDR3 spells CSAKNGEEQYF. The DNA for the CDR3 is TGCAGTGCTAAAAATGGGGAAGAGCAGTACTTC.

V and J are TRBV20-1 and TRBJ2-2, with D hard to call. Trimming left V 6 bases short and J 9 bases short, with 11 bases between. The germline gives CDR1 DFQATT, CDR2 SNEGSKA (reference sequence). CDR3 length: 11 residues. CDR3 residues: CSARTARELFF. DNA for the CDR3: TGCAGTGCGCGTACAGCGCGGGAGCTGTTTTTT.

The chain uses TRBV29-1 and TRBJ2-1, with D hard to call. CDR1 and CDR2 (germline): SQVTM, ANQGSEA. Deletions cut 4 bases from V and 11 bases from J, with 12 bases between. The CDR3 runs 11 residues. The CDR3 nucleotides are TGCAGCGTTGTAGTTGGCCACAAGCAGTTCTTC. It yields the protein CSVVVGHKQFF.

This clonotype was seen at least ten times. The genes are TRBV20-1 and TRBJ2-1; the D call may be TRBD1 or TRBD2 (5 bases each). The CDR3 length is 17 residues. From germline, CDR1 is DFQATT and CDR2 SNEGSKA (reference sequence). The V end was cut by 0 bases, the J end by 0 bases, with 15 bases between. The DNA for the CDR3 is TGCAGTGCTAGAGATGGGACCGGGGAAATCTCCTACAATGAGCAGTTCTTC. Its translation: CSARDGTGEISYNEQFF.

As to this clonotype: This likely comes from a read error, as the CDR3 has no conserved phenylalanine or tryptophan at its end. The chain is built from TRBV6-5 and TRBJ1-6, with D possibly TRBD1 on 5 matching bases. The CDR3 loop spans 14 amino acids. V gave up 7 bases and J gave up 11 bases, with 18 bases separating them. Germline-derived CDR1 and CDR2 are MNHEY and SVGAGI. CDR3 coding DNA: TGTGCCAGCACTCCAGTGGAAATGGGGCCACCCCTCCACTCT. This encodes CASTPVEMGPPLHS.

This clonotype was picked up a small number of times. V gene TRBV20-1 combines with J gene TRBJ2-5, with 8 bases identical to TRBD1. The germline V gene has CDR1 DFQATT and CDR2 SNEGSKA (reference sequence). The CDR3 sequence is 13 residues long. Trimming removed 6 bases from V and 4 bases from J; junction bases left unmatched: 7. CDR3 sequence: CSARQGARETQYF. The DNA of the CDR3 is TGCAGTGCAAGGCAGGGGGCAAGAGAGACCCAGTACTTC.

This clonotype was found a few times. The chain links TRBV5-1 to TRBJ2-7; D is possibly TRBD1 (6 bases). The germline V gene has CDR1 SGHRS and CDR2 YFSETQ. CDR3 length: 13 amino acids. The V end lost 2 bases, the J end lost 0 bases, and 6 bases lay between the germline ends. The CDR3, as DNA: TGCGCCAGCAGCTTACAGGGCTCCTACGAGCAGTACTTC. It is translated as CASSLQGSYEQYF.

The chain employs TRBV14 and TRBJ1-4, with 9 bases aligning to TRBD1. The junction had 7 bases not matched to a gene; V was cut back by 4 bases and J by 7 bases. The CDR3 runs 15 residues. Germline assignment: CDR1 SGHDN and CDR2 FVKESK. As DNA, the CDR3 is TGTGCCAGCAGCCGGAAACAGGGGGCATTTGAAAAACTGTTTTTT. Translated: CASSRKQGAFEKLFF.

J is TRBJ2-3 and V is TRBV25-1, with a weak D call TRBD1 (5 bases). Germline CDR1 MGHDK, CDR2 SYGVNS. This CDR3 spans 13 amino acids. With 6 bases removed from V and 4 bases from J, the gap between germline ends came to 11 bases. CDR3 DNA sequence: TGTGCCAGCAGCATACAGGACGCAGATACGCAGTATTTT. This encodes CASSIQDADTQYF.

This chain connects TRBV7-9 to TRBJ1-3; the D gene is possibly TRBD1 (6 bases). The ends were cut back, 5 bases at V and 2 bases at J, with 13 bases in the middle. Per germline, CDR1 SEHNR and CDR2 FQNEAQ (reference sequence). The CDR3 totals 15 residues. CDR3 sequence (DNA): TGTGCCAGCAGCCCCCAAGGGGGGACTGGAAACACCATATATTTT. Its protein is CASSPQGGTGNTIYF.

The chain carries TRBV19 and TRBJ1-1, with no clear D. The CDR3 loop spans 12 amino acids. CDR1 and CDR2 (germline): LNHDA, SQIVND (reference sequence). V was cut by 3 bases and J by 8 bases, with 10 bases left in between. The CDR3 is CASSIGSLEAFF. In nucleotides, the CDR3 is TGTGCCAGTAGTATCGGTTCACTAGAAGCTTTCTTT.

The chain employs TRBV7-9 and TRBJ2-7; 12 bases align to TRBD2. Unmatched junction bases numbered 5, after V lost 1 base and J lost 4 bases. In germline, CDR1 is SEHNR, CDR2 FQNEAQ (reference sequence). This CDR3 has 16 residues. The CDR3 DNA reads as TGTGCCAGCAGCTTAGGTGGACTAGCGGGACTGTACGAGCAGTACTTC. It encodes CASSLGGLAGLYEQYF.

This clonotype has at least ten counts. This chain uses TRBV5-1 with TRBJ2-7; 11 nucleotides align to TRBD2. V lost 4 bases to trimming and J lost 0 bases; unmatched junction nucleotides: 6. Germline values: CDR1 SGHRS, CDR2 YFSETQ. CDR3 size: 16 residues. CDR3 DNA: TGCGCCAGCAGCGCCTCTAGCGGGGGGCTCTCCTACGAGCAGTACTTC. This translates into CASSASSGGLSYEQYF. Together with reference TRBV5-1 and TRBJ2-7, the CDR3 gives the full variable domain: KAGVTQTPRYLIKTRGQQVTLSCSPISGHRSVSWYQQTPGQGLQFLFEYFSETQRNKGNFPGRFSGRQFSNSRSEMNVSTLELGDSALYLCASSASSGGLSYEQYFGPGTRLTVT.

The rearrangement joins TRBV19 to TRBJ2-5; 8 bases map to TRBD2. The V gene end was trimmed by 6 bases and the J gene end by 4 bases; junction bases not matched to a gene: 10. CDR1 LNHDA and CDR2 SQIVND come from the germline V gene (reference sequence). This CDR3 spans 15 amino acids. The chain's CDR3 is CASSPAGAKLETQYF. DNA of the CDR3: TGTGCCAGTAGCCCAGCGGGGGCGAAGTTAGAGACCCAGTACTTC.

The chain uses TRBV19 and TRBJ2-7, with 7 positions matching TRBD2. V was clipped by 5 bases and J by 5 bases; unmatched bases: 15. The CDR3 contains 16 residues. CDR1 LNHDA and CDR2 SQIVND come from the germline V gene (reference sequence). This CDR3 is CASSHQPLGGGNEQYF. CDR3 nucleotides: TGTGCCAGTAGTCACCAACCCCTTGGCGGGGGAAACGAGCAGTACTTC.

V is TRBV7-3 and J is TRBJ1-1; TRBD1 aligns across 8 bases. The CDR3 is 14 residues long. Trimming at V came to 2 bases and at J to 6 bases, leaving 5 bases not matched to a gene. Germline CDR1 reads SGHTA; CDR2 reads FQGTGA. CDR3 protein: CASSLHQGAPEAFF. The DNA for the CDR3 is TGTGCCAGCAGCTTACATCAGGGGGCCCCTGAAGCTTTCTTT.

On this clonotype itself: At one boundary the junction diverges from the germline segment, which might be a read error. The chain employs TRBV5-1 and TRBJ1-1; D is undetermined. CDR1 is SGHRS, CDR2 YFSETQ, per germline. The CDR3 totals 13 residues. The CDR3 coding sequence is TGTGCCAGCAGCCGCCGAGGCAGGACTGAAGCTTTCTTT. This sequence encodes CASSRRGRTEAFF.

This clonotype was observed many times. The chain recombines TRBV19 with TRBJ2-1, with 7 bases identical to TRBD2. The CDR3 is 13 residues long. Trimming took 4 bases from V and 6 from J; bases not matched to a gene: 3. The germline V gene encodes CDR1 LNHDA and CDR2 SQIVND (reference sequence). The CDR3 loop is CASSKGGVNEQFF. In nucleotides, the CDR3 is TGTGCCAGTAGTAAGGGAGGGGTCAATGAGCAGTTCTTC.

This chain joins TRBV5-1 and TRBJ2-7; D ambiguous. Trimming stripped 0 bases from V and 8 bases from J, with 6 bases between. Germline-derived CDR1 and CDR2 are SGHRS and YFSETQ. The CDR3 contains 11 residues. CDR3 sequence: CASSLESKQYF. The CDR3 nucleotides are TGCGCCAGCAGCTTGGAGTCCAAGCAGTACTTC.

Regarding this clonotype: A read error may produce the germline difference seen at one junction end. This CDR3 reads CASSERSGGGTEAFF. The DNA for the CDR3 is TGCGCCAGCAGTGAGAGGTCAGGGGGGGGAACTGAAGCCTTCTTT. The chain uses TRBV10-1 and TRBJ1-1; the match to TRBD1 covers 7 bases. The CDR3 extends over 15 amino acids. Germline assignment: CDR1 WNHNN and CDR2 SYGVQD (reference sequence).

This clonotype was seen repeatedly, ten times or more. The rearrangement joins TRBV30 to TRBJ1-2, with 9 bases identical to TRBD1. This CDR3 region has 15 residues. Germline CDR1 is GTSNPN and CDR2 is SVGIG (reference sequence). After removal of 6 bases from V and 3 bases from J, the junction contained 11 bases not matched to a gene. CDR3 in amino acids: CACTWTGASDYGYTF. Here the CDR3 DNA reads TGTGCCTGTACTTGGACAGGGGCCAGCGACTATGGCTACACCTTC.